The 9 T cell receptor beta chains below were found in one sample sequenced in a study of blood T cells in healthy people across ages. A second about 7 to 12 cycle PCR used barcoded and J-beta primers. A single record per CDR3 protein comes from TCRdb applying MiXCR to the 5' RACE reads. The sample includes hundreds of thousands of distinct CDR3 sequences, over 20% of them seen just once. Sequences were obtained from blood. Receptors originate from a man between 70 and 80 years old in good health.

This clonotype was recorded many times. V gene TRBV5-1 combines with J gene TRBJ2-3; TRBD2 is a possible D gene (6 bases). Per germline, CDR1 SGHRS and CDR2 YFSETQ. The CDR3 runs to 14 residues. Trimming removed 0 bases from V and 5 bases from J, with 10 bases in between. CDR3 coding DNA: TGCGCCAGCAGCTTGGTGGAGGGAGGAGATACGCAGTATTTT. Its protein product is CASSLVEGGDTQYF.

This clonotype was picked up a small number of times. The V and J genes are TRBV20-1 and TRBJ2-5, with a possible D match to TRBD1 (6 bases). The germline V and J ends were trimmed by 8 bases and 0 bases, with 13 bases remaining between them. The CDR3 extends over 13 amino acids. Germline assignment: CDR1 DFQATT and CDR2 SNEGSKA (reference sequence). CDR3: CSINRVYQETQYF. CDR3 sequence (DNA): TGCAGTATAAACAGGGTGTACCAAGAGACCCAGTACTTC.

The chain combines TRBV12-3 or TRBV12-4 with TRBJ1-2; 8 bases agree with TRBD1. V lost 3 bases, J lost 8 bases, and 14 bases stayed unmatched. This CDR3 is built from 16 residues. The CDR3 loop reads CASSLARGPTNRGYTF. The CDR3 DNA is TGTGCCAGCAGTTTGGCCAGGGGGCCAACTAATCGGGGCTACACCTTC.

The chain recombines TRBV7-9 with TRBJ2-5; TRBD1 matches at 8 bases. The J call is uncertain, as TRBJ2-7 better fits the DNA end. This CDR3 has 13 residues. Germline V gene sequence: CDR1 SEHNR, CDR2 FQNEAQ (reference sequence). The CDR3 DNA sequence: TGTGCCAGCAGCCCGACAGGGGCATACGAGCAGTACGTC. It is translated as CASSPTGAYEQYV.

The table lists this clonotype with many counts. The gene calls are TRBV20-1 and TRBJ1-5; D may be TRBD1 (5 bases). The CDR3 is 13 residues long. Trimming cost V 3 bases and J 2 bases, with 8 bases left between them. Looked up from germline, CDR1 is DFQATT and CDR2 is SNEGSKA (reference sequence). For the CDR3, the DNA is TGCAGTGCTAGGGGAGGGGGCAATCAGCCCCAGCATTTT. Protein product: CSARGGGNQPQHF.

This rearrangement joins TRBV20-1 to TRBJ2-1, with D possibly matching TRBD2 (6 bases). Judging by the DNA end, TRBJ2-5 fits better; the J call may be wrong. In germline, CDR1 is DFQATT, CDR2 SNEGSKA (reference sequence). The CDR3 contains 13 residues. This chain's CDR3 is CSAVSGAKLAQYF. The CDR3 region has the DNA TGCAGTGCTGTTAGCGGCGCCAAGCTGGCCCAGTACTTC.

Only a few counts were recorded for this clonotype. J is TRBJ2-1 and V is TRBV12-3 or TRBV12-4; no reliable D call. Trimming stripped 3 bases from V and 7 bases from J, with 10 bases between. The CDR3 loop spans 13 amino acids. CDR3: CASSFFGWNEQFF. CDR3 DNA: TGTGCCAGCAGTTTTTTTGGTTGGAATGAGCAGTTCTTC.

This clonotype has only a few counts. The V and J genes are TRBV6-2 or TRBV6-3 and TRBJ2-6, with a possible D match to TRBD2 (6 bases). The V gene lost 4 bases and the J gene lost 3 bases, with 10 bases spanning the gap. CDR3 length equals 15 residues. CDR1 is MNHEY and CDR2 is SVGEGT in the germline V gene. The CDR3 is CASSSASVGANVLTF. For the CDR3, the DNA is TGTGCCAGCAGTTCAGCTAGCGTTGGGGCCAACGTCCTGACTTTC.

V is TRBV27 and J is TRBJ2-3, with D perhaps given as TRBD1 or TRBD2 (5 bases each). The CDR3 sequence is 13 residues long. The germline V gene encodes CDR1 MNHEY and CDR2 SMNVEV (reference sequence). V was trimmed by 6 bases and J by 7 bases, leaving 14 bases between them. CDR3 region: CASSRDGEHTQYF. CDR3 DNA: TGTGCCAGCAGCCGGGACGGGGAACATACGCAGTATTTT.